These 12 T cell receptor beta chains were all obtained from the same sample, sequenced in a study of human T cells and chemical hapten exposure (dated by TCRdb to the early 2020s). Per the publication, the time point label means: patch test 1, 2 weeks after DPC sensitization. The treatment or condition tag for this specimen amounts to: therapeutic diphenylcyclopropenone sensitization with weekly scalp DPC. Receptor amplification or capture employed RACE. This sample was sequenced with a NextSeq 500. TCRdb trimmed public reads at Q25 via fastp, called clones via MiXCR and kept in-frame beta chains. Rows with one shared CDR3 protein collapse into an entry with the most common genes and DNA. This sample lists some 81,000 distinct CDR3 sequences; roughly 7.2% were detected once. 1.5% to 1.7% of the sample lies in the top ten. The material was whole blood, obtained in connection with sensitization to the hapten diphenylcyclopropenone (DPC). The receptors originated from a woman under 40 with alopecia areata. Some clones in this sample may be carry-over from other donors' samples.

This clonotype was seen a few times. This sequence joins TRBV7-2 and TRBJ1-4, with TRBD1 matching over 7 bases. In germline, CDR1 is SGHTA, CDR2 FQGNSA. The CDR3 is made up of 17 amino acids. The V and J ends lost 2 bases and 4 bases, in that order; junction bases with no gene match: 10. The CDR3 DNA reads as TGTGCCAGCAGCTTAAGGGCAGGGGGAGCCGGTAATGAAAAACTGTTTTTT. Encoded protein: CASSLRAGGAGNEKLFF.

This clonotype was seen only a few times. This chain connects TRBV10-2 to TRBJ1-5; 7 bases map to TRBD1. V gave up 7 bases and J gave up 4 bases; unmatched junction bases: 7. The germline V gene encodes CDR1 WSHSY and CDR2 SAAADI. The CDR3 consists of 14 residues. The CDR3 here is CASKLTGDNQPQHF. The CDR3 bases are TGCGCCAGCAAGTTAACAGGGGATAATCAGCCCCAGCATTTT.

This clonotype was observed a few times. This sequence joins TRBV19 and TRBJ1-5; D is uncertain. Germline values: CDR1 LNHDA, CDR2 SQIVND (reference sequence). This CDR3 is built from 17 residues. V shed 2 bases and J shed 2 bases, with 16 bases lying between them. The CDR3 DNA reads TGTGCCAGTAGTATATTTTGGAATGGCGACGGCAATCAGCCCCAGCATTTT. It specifies CASSIFWNGDGNQPQHF.

This clonotype was seen many times. This rearrangement joins TRBV19 to TRBJ1-4; D remains ambiguous. The germline V gene has CDR1 LNHDA and CDR2 SQIVND (reference sequence). The CDR3 is 17 residues long. V was shortened by 5 bases and J by 3 bases, with 19 bases between the two germline ends. This chain's CDR3 is CASSPFPLRASNEKLFF. CDR3 nucleotides: TGTGCCAGTAGTCCCTTTCCTCTTCGGGCCTCTAATGAAAAACTGTTTTTT.

This clonotype was counted between two and nine times. The chain carries TRBV5-1 and TRBJ2-3, with D possibly being TRBD1 or TRBD2 (5 bases each). V lost 0 bases and J 1 base, leaving 9 bases between the germline ends. In germline, CDR1 is SGHRS, CDR2 YFSETQ. The CDR3 loop spans 15 amino acids. CDR3 DNA sequence: TGCGCCAGCAGCTTGGATGGGGGAGGCACAGATACGCAGTATTTT. Translated: CASSLDGGGTDTQYF.

The chain carries TRBV7-9 and TRBJ1-5; D is possibly TRBD1 (5 bases). Germline loops: CDR1 SEHNR, CDR2 FQNEAQ (reference sequence). CDR3 length: 16 residues. V gave up 1 base and J gave up 1 base, with 11 bases separating them. For the CDR3, the DNA is TGTGCCAGCAGCTTAGGGGAGACAGTGAGCAATCAGCCCCAGCATTTT. Its protein is CASSLGETVSNQPQHF.

This clonotype showed up many times. V gene TRBV7-2 combines with J gene TRBJ2-2; D is uncertain. CDR3 length: 12 residues. CDR1 is SGHTA and CDR2 is FQGNSA in the germline V gene. Trimming took 1 base from V and 3 from J, leaving 0 bases between them. In nucleotides, the CDR3 is TGTGCCAGCAGCTTAGACACCGGGGAGCTGTTTTTT. This encodes CASSLDTGELFF.

This clonotype has ten or more counts. The chain uses TRBV12-3 or TRBV12-4 and TRBJ2-4; D unresolved. The CDR3 runs 14 residues. V was pared by 3 bases and J by 0 bases, with 6 bases between. The CDR3 DNA is TGTGCCAGCAGTTTCGGCTTAGCCAAAAACATTCAGTACTTC. Its translation is CASSFGLAKNIQYF.

At least ten counts were recorded for this clonotype. The rearrangement joins TRBV2 to TRBJ2-5; TRBD2 aligns across 15 bases. The trim removed 5 bases at V and 1 base at J, leaving 2 bases unmatched. The CDR3 sequence is 16 residues long. The germline CDR1 and CDR2 sequences are SNHLY and FYNNEI. CDR3 amino acids: CASSSGLAGGQETQYF. The CDR3 nucleotides are TGTGCCAGCAGTTCGGGACTAGCGGGGGGCCAAGAGACCCAGTACTTC.

This clonotype appeared a few times. This sequence joins TRBV5-1 and TRBJ1-6; D possibly corresponds to TRBD1 (6 bases). Germline V gene lookup returns CDR1 SGHRS and CDR2 YFSETQ. V lost 0 bases, J lost 6 bases, and 16 bases lay in between. CDR3 size: 17 residues. The CDR3 sequence: CASSLVQGLGGNSPLHF. CDR3 nucleotides: TGCGCCAGCAGCTTGGTACAGGGTCTCGGTGGTAATTCACCCCTCCACTTT.

At least ten counts were recorded for this clonotype. The V and J genes are TRBV12-3 or TRBV12-4 and TRBJ2-1, with no clear D. CDR3 length equals 15 residues. Trimming cost V 5 bases and J 2 bases, with 13 bases left between them. DNA for the CDR3: TGTGCCAGCAGTACCGCGATTGGGCCCTACAATGAGCAGTTCTTC. This translates into CASSTAIGPYNEQFF.

This clonotype was observed a few times. This chain joins TRBV20-1 and TRBJ1-2; D is uncertain. CDR3 length: 12 amino acids. The germline V gene encodes CDR1 DFQATT and CDR2 SNEGSKA (reference sequence). V gave up 3 bases and J gave up 8 bases, with 13 bases separating them. CDR3: CSARLQETGYTF. The CDR3 nucleotides read TGCAGTGCTAGGCTCCAGGAGACCGGCTACACCTTC.